What follows is one T cell receptor beta chain and its context. V gave up 7 bases and J gave up 7 bases; unmatched junction bases: 6. CDR3 length: 14 residues. Looked up from germline, CDR1 is MNHNS and CDR2 is SASEGT. With 60 Vbeta and 13 Jbeta primers, the PCR was carried out. TCRdb's copy holds only in-frame clones and misses some; the assay was immunoSEQ multiplex PCR. The table has about 130,000 clones, roughly three quarters seen once. This sample is drawn from a study of cytomegalovirus exposure and HLA in healthy donors. The TCR comes from a man younger than 45 in good health and CMV-seronegative. The chain carries TRBV6-1 and TRBJ1-4; 10 bases agree with TRBD1. Material: PBMCs. CDR3 coding DNA: TGTGCCAGCATTCGGACAGGGGGTATTGAAAAACTGTTTTTT. It specifies CASIRTGGIEKLFF.